This T cell receptor beta chain emerged from a study of shared clonotypes between healthy human individuals. General study points: Since donors were few, the genetic and exposure-history diversity represented was limited. The authors expected sequencing depth to affect clonotype sharing among donors.

With regard to this clone: Its matching antigen is unknown.

Data came from immunoSEQ multiplex PCR; TCRdb stores just in-frame clones and leaves some out. This sample has about 1.5 million clones, with under 99% found just once. Germline assignment: CDR1 MGHDK and CDR2 SYGVNS. CDR3 length: 16 amino acids. V was clipped by 2 bases and J by 0 bases; unmatched bases: 4. Sequenced sample: naive CD4+ T cells sorted from blood. The subset was: CD45RA+ positively selected. The rearrangement uses TRBV25-1 and TRBJ1-3; 7 nucleotides agree with TRBD1. The receptor's source is a man aged 25 to 40 in good health. The CDR3 bases are TGTGCCAGCAGTGAAGGGGGACAGATCTCTGGAAACACCATATATTTT. Residues: CASSEGGQISGNTIYF.